The entry below gives a single TCR beta chain sequence along with its context. CDR1 is LGHNA and CDR2 is YSLEER in the germline V gene. V lost 3 bases, J lost 3 bases, and 15 bases lay in between. The CDR3 has 15 amino acids. The data belong to a study of PD-1 blockade in classical Hodgkin lymphoma. TCRdb's table, derived via immunoSEQ multiplex PCR, lists solely in-frame clones and lacks some. The data show about 100,000 clones, approximately 88% seen once. No patient escaped relapse after autologous stem cell transplantation, and brentuximab vedotin exposure varied. The chain is built from TRBV4-3 and TRBJ2-7; D not resolved. Sequenced material: peripheral blood mononuclear cells (PBMCs), taken at baseline. The TCR originated in a human donor with classical Hodgkin lymphoma. DNA for the CDR3: TGCGCCAGCAGCCAGGACGTGGTGACGAGCTACGAGCAGTACTTC. Translated: CASSQDVVTSYEQYF.